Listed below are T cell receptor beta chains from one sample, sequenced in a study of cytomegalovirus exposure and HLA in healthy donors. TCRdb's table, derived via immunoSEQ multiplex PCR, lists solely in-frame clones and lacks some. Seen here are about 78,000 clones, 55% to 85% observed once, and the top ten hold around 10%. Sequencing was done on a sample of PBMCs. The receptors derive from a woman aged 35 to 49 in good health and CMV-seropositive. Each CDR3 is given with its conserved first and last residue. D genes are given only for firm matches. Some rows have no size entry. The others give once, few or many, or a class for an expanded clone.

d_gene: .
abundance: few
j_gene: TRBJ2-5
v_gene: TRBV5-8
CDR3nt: TGTGCCAGCAGCACTGGGCGGGAATCGCAAGAGACCCAGTACTTC
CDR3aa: CASSTGRESQETQYF

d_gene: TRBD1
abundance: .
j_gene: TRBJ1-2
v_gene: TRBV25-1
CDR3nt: TGTGCCAGCAGTGCAGCTTCCGGGACAGGCAGTTTGCGACGAGGCTACACCTTC
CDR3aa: CASSAASGTGSLRRGYTF

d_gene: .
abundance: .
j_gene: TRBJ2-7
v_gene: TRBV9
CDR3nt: TGTGCCAGCAGCGTAGGTCCCCTTTACGAGCAGTACTTC
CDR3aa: CASSVGPLYEQYF

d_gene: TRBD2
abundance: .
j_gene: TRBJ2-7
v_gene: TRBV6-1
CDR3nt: TGTGCCAGCTTCGAAGCGGGGGGGAGCTACGGGCAGTACTTC
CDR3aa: CASFEAGGSYGQYF

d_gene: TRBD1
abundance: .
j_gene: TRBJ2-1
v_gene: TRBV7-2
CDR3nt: TGTGCCAGTGGTCTCGGGACAGCCTACAATGAGCAGTTCTTC
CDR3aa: CASGLGTAYNEQFF

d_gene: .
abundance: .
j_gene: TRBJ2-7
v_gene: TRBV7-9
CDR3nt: TGTGCCAGCAGCTCACAGGGCTACGAGCAGTACTTC
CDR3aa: CASSSQGYEQYF

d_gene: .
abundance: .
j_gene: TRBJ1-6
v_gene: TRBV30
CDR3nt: TGTGCCTGGAGTAGGACAGCATATTCACCCCTCCACTTT
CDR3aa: CAWSRTAYSPLHF

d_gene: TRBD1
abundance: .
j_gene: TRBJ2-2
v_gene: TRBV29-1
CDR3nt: TGCAGCGTTCAACCAAAACAGGGGATCGGGGAGCTGTTTTTT
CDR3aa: CSVQPKQGIGELFF

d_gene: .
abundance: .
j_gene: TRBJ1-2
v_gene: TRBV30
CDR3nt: TGTGCCGACGGGGGAATGGGGGGGGGCTATGGCTACACCTTC
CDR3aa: CADGGMGGGYGYTF

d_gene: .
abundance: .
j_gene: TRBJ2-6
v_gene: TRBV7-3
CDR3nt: TGTGCCAGCAGCCTCCCGAGGGTTTCCGGGGCCAACGTCCTGACTTTC
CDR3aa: CASSLPRVSGANVLTF

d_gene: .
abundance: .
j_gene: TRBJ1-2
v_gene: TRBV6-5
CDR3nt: TGTGCCAGCAGACGCGACAGAAATCATGGCTACACCTTC
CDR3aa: CASRRDRNHGYTF

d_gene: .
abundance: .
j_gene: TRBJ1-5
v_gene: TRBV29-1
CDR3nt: TGCAGCGTGGGCCGGGGGAATGAGCCCCAGCATTTT
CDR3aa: CSVGRGNEPQHF

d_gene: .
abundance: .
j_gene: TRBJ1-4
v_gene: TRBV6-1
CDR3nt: TGTGCCAGCAGCTCACATGCAACTAATGAAAAACTGTTTTTT
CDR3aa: CASSSHATNEKLFF

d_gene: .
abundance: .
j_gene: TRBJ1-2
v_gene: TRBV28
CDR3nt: TGTGCCAGCAGTTTAGTTGGTAGCTATGGCTACACCTTC
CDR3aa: CASSLVGSYGYTF

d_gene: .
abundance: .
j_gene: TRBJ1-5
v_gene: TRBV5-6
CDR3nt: TGTGCCAGCAGCATTGGACAGTCAGGTCAGCCCCAGCATTTT
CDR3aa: CASSIGQSGQPQHF

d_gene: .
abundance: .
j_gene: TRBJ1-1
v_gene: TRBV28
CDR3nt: TGTGCCAGCAGTTCCTATATGGACTCGCACGAAGCTTTCTTT
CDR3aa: CASSSYMDSHEAFF

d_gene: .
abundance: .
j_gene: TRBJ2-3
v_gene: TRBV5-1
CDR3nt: TGCGCCAGCAGCGCCGGGGGAGACACAGATACGCAGTATTTT
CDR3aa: CASSAGGDTDTQYF

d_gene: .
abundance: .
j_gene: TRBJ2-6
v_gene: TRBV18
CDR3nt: TGTGCCAGCTCAGAGAGCTCTGGGGCCAACGTCCTGACTTTC
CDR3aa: CASSESSGANVLTF

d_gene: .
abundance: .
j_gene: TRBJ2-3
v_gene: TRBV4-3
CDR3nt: TGCGCCAGCAGCCAAGACCGAGGGGGGGCGAGTCGAACGCAGTATTTT
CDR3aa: CASSQDRGGASRTQYF

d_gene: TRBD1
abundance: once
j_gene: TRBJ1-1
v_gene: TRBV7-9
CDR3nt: TGTGCCAGCAGCCCACAGGGGAGGAACACTGAAGCTTTCTTT
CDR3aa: CASSPQGRNTEAFF

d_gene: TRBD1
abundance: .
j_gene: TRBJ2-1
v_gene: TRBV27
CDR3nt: TGTGCCAGCAGTGGAAGGACAGGGGGCGCCTCCTACAATGAGCAGTTCTTC
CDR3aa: CASSGRTGGASYNEQFF

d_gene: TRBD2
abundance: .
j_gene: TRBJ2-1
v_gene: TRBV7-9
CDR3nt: TGTGCCAGCAGCTTGGACCTAGCGGGGAAGCAGTTCTTC
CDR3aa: CASSLDLAGKQFF

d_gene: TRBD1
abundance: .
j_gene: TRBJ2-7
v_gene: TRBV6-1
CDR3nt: TGTGCCAGCAGTGAAAGTGGACAGGTCTCCCTCGAGCAGTACTTC
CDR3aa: CASSESGQVSLEQYF

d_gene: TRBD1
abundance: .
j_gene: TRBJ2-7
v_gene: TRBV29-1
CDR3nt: TGCAGCGTACTGGACAGGACCTCTTCCTACGAGCAGTACTTC
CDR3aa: CSVLDRTSSYEQYF

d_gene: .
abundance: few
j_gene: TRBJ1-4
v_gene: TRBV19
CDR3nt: TGTGCCAGTAGTATCCTACAGGGCAAGGGAAAACTGTTTTTT
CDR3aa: CASSILQGKGKLFF

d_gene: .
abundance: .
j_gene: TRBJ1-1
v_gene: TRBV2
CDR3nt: TGTGCCAGCAGAGGGGAACACGTCGAAGCTTTCTTT
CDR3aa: CASRGEHVEAFF

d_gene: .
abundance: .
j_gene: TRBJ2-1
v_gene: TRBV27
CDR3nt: TGTGCCAGCAGTTTAGAGCTGAGGGATTGGGATGAGCAGTTCTTC
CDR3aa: CASSLELRDWDEQFF

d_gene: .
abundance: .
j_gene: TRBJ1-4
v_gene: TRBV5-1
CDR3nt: TGCGCCAGCAGCTTGGAGGGCTCGGGAGGATACGGTGAAAAACTGTTTTTT
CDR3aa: CASSLEGSGGYGEKLFF

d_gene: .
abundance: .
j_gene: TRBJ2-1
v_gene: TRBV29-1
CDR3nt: TGCAGCGTTGAAGATTGGCTAGTTAATGAGCAGTTCTTC
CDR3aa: CSVEDWLVNEQFF

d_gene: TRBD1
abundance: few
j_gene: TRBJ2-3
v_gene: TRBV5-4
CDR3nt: TGTGCCAGCAGCCAAGGGTTAGCAGGGGGCCTGACAGATACGCAGTATTTT
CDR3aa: CASSQGLAGGLTDTQYF

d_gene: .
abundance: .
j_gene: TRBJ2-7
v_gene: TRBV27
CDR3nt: TGTGCCAGCAGTTTGTCGACAGGTTTCCCCTACGAGCAGTACTTC
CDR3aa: CASSLSTGFPYEQYF

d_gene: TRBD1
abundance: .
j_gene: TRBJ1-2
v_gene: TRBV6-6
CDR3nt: TGTGCCAGCGAGAGCTCAGGGGGCTATGGCTACACCTTC
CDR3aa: CASESSGGYGYTF

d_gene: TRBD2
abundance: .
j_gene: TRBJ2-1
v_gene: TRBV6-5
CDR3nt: TGTGCCAGCAGTTACCTAGCGGGAGAAGTAAATGAGCAGTTCTTC
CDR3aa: CASSYLAGEVNEQFF

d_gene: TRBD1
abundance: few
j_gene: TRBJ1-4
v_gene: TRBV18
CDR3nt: TGTGCCAGCTCACCCAGGACAGGAGGGGGTGAAAAACTGTTTTTT
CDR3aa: CASSPRTGGGEKLFF

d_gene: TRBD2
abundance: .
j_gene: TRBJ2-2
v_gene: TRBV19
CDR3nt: TGTGCCAGTAGTCCCGGGGGGCGGGGGACGGGCGGGGGGACCGGCGGGGAGCTGTTTTTT
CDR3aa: CASSPGGRGTGGGTGGELFF

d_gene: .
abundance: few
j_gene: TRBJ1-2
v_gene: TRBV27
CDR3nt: TGTGCCAGCAGTTTATCGAGGGGGGGCGGCTATGGCTACACCTTC
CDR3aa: CASSLSRGGGYGYTF

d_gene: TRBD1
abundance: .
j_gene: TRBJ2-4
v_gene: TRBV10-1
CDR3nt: TGCGCCAGCAGCAACGGACAGGATCGGGACATTCAGTACTTC
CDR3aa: CASSNGQDRDIQYF

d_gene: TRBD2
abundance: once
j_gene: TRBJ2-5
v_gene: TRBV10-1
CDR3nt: TGCGCCAGCAGTGTAGGTCAGCGGGGGTCGGGGGAGACCCAGTACTTC
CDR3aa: CASSVGQRGSGETQYF

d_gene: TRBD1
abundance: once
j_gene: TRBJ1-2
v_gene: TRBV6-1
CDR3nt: TGTGCCACCCTCCGACAGGGGAACTATGGCTACACCTTC
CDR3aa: CATLRQGNYGYTF

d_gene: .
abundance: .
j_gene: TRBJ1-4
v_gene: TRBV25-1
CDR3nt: TGTGCCAGCAGTCGTGACGGGGGGTTTCTAGAAAAACTGTTTTTT
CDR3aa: CASSRDGGFLEKLFF

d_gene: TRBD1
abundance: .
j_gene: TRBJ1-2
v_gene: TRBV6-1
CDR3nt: TGTGCCAGCAGTGACGGACAGGCAAACTATGGCTACACCTTC
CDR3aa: CASSDGQANYGYTF

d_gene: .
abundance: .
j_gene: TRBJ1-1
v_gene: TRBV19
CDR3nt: TGTGCCAGTACCTACTATCCGAACACTGAAGCTTTCTTT
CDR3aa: CASTYYPNTEAFF

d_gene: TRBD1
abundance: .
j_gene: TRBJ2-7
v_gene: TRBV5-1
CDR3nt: TGCGCCAGCAGCGGAGGGACAGGGAATACCTACGAGCAGTACTTC
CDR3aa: CASSGGTGNTYEQYF

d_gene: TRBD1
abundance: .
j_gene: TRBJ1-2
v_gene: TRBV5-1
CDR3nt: TGCGCCAGCACCATGACAGGGCAATCTGGCTACACCTTC
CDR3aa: CASTMTGQSGYTF

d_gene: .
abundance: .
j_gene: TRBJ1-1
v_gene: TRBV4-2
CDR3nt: TGTGCCAGCAGCCAAATAACAGGGAACACTGAAGCTTTCTTT
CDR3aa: CASSQITGNTEAFF

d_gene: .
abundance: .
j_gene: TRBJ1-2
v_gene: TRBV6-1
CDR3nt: TGTGCCAGCAGTGAACTGATGGAGGGCTACTATGGCTACACCTTC
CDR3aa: CASSELMEGYYGYTF

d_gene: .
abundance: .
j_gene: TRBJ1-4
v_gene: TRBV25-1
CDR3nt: TGTGCCAGCAGTGAATTAGGGGGATCGGAAAAACTGTTTTTT
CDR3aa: CASSELGGSEKLFF

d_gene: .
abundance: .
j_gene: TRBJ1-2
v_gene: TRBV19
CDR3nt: TGTGCCAGTACCCAGATCGACAGTTATGGCTACACCTTC
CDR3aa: CASTQIDSYGYTF

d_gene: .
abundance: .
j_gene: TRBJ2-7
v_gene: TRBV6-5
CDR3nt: TGTGCCAGCAGTTACTCGAATCTGGGGCCCTACGAGCAGTACTTC
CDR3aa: CASSYSNLGPYEQYF

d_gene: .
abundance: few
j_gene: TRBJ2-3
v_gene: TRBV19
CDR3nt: TGTGCCAGTAGTAAGAGGGTGGAGGGCACAGATACGCAGTATTTT
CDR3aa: CASSKRVEGTDTQYF

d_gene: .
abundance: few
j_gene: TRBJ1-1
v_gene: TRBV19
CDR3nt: TGTGCCAGTAGTAGCAACAGGCCCTTGAACACTGAAGCTTTCTTT
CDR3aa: CASSSNRPLNTEAFF

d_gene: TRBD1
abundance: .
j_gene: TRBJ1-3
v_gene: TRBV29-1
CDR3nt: TGCAGCGTACGGGGAGACAGGGGTGAAGGAAACACCATATATTTT
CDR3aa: CSVRGDRGEGNTIYF

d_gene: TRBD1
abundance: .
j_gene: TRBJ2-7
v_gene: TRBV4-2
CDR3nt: TGTGCCAGCAGCCAAGATACAGGGGCGGAGTACTTC
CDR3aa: CASSQDTGAEYF

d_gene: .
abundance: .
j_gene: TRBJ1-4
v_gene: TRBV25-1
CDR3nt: TGTGCCAGCACCCCGGGGGGAGGAATGAGGGGGAAACTGTTTTTT
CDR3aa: CASTPGGGMRGKLFF

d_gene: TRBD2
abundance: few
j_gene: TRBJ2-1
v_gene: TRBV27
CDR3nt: TGTGCCAGCAGTACACTAAGCGGGAACTCCTACAATGAGCAGTTCTTC
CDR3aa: CASSTLSGNSYNEQFF

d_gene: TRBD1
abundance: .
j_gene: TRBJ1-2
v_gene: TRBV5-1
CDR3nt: TGCGCCAGCAGCTTAGGACAGGGGTTTGGCTACACCTTC
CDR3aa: CASSLGQGFGYTF